This T cell receptor beta chain comes out of a study of blood T cell repertoires in COVID-19. Study background: The United States, Italy and Spain were the sources of the acute and convalescent COVID-19 samples. The cDNA or gDNA used as material had been derived from T cells, B-cell-depleted T cells, or PBMCs.

Germline CDR1 MNHEY, CDR2 SVGAGI. V gave up 5 bases and J gave up 6 bases; unmatched junction bases: 3. The CDR3 consists of 12 residues. This clone was counted between two and nine times. As processed by the authors: Amplification with reference gene primers provided the estimates of nucleated cell counts. The repertoire was sequenced with immunoSEQ multiplex PCR; TCRdb's copy has only in-frame clones and lacks some. V and J calls and clone size are as listed in that table; D and trimming were resolved from the DNA. Among about 130,000 clones listed, just under 85% were seen once. The sample taken for sequencing was peripheral blood. The V call is TRBV6-5, the J call TRBJ1-1, with 7 bases fitting TRBD1. The source is a woman aged 45 to 65 with acute or convalescent COVID-19. CDR3 protein: CASSPGTAEAFF. CDR3 in DNA: TGTGCCAGCAGTCCCGGGACAGCTGAAGCTTTCTTT.